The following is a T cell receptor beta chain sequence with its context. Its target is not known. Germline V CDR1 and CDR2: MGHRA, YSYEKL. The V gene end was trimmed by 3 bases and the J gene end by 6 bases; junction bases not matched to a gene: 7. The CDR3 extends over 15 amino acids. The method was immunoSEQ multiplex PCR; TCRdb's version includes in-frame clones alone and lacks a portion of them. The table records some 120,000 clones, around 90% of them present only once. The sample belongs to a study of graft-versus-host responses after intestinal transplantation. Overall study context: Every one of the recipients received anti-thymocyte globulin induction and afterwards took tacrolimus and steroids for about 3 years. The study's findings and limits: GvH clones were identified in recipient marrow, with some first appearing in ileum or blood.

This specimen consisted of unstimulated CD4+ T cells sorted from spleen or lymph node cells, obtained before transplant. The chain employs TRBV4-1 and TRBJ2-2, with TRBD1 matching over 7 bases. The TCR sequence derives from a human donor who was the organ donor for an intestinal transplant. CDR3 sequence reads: CASSHTGVVAGELFF. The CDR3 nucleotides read TGCGCCAGCAGCCATACAGGGGTAGTCGCCGGGGAGCTGTTTTTT.